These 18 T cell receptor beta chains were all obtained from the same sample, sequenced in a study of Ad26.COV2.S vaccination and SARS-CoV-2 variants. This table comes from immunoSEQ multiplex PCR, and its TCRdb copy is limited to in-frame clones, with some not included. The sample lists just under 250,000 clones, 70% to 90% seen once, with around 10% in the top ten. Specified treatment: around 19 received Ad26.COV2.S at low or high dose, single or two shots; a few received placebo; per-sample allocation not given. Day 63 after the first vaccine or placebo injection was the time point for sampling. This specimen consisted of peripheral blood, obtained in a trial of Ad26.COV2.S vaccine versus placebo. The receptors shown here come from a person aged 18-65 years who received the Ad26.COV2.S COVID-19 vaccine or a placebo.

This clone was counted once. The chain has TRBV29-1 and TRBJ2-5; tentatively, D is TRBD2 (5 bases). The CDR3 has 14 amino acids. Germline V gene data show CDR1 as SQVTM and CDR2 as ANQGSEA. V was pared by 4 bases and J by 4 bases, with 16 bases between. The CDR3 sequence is CSVGETPFGETQYF. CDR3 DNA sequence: TGCAGCGTTGGGGAGACACCCTTCGGAGAGACCCAGTACTTC. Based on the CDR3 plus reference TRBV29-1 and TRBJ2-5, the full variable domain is SAVISQKPSRDICQRGTSLTIQCQVDSQVTMMFWYRQQPGQSLTLIATANQGSEATYESGFVIDKFPISRPNLTFSTLTVSNMSPEDSSIYLCSVGETPFGETQYFGPGTRLLVL.

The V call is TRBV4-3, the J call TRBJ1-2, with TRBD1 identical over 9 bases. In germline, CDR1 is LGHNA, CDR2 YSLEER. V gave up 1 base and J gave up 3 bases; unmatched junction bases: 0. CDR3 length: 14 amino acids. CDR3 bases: TGCGCCAGCAGCCAAGGGACAGGGGACTATGGCTACACCTTC. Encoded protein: CASSQGTGDYGYTF.

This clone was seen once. The DNA of the CDR3 is TGCGCCAGCAGCCCGGAGAAGGTTCCCTACGAGCAGTACTTC. The encoded protein is CASSPEKVPYEQYF. The chain has TRBV5-1 and TRBJ2-7; D gene uncertain. The CDR3 consists of 14 residues. Deletions cut 4 bases from V and 2 bases from J, with 13 bases between. Germline V gene lookup returns CDR1 SGHRS and CDR2 YFSETQ.

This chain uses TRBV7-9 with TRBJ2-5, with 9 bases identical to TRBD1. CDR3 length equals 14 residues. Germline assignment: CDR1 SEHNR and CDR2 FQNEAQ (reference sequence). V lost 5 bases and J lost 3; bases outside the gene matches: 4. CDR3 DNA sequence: TGTGCCAGCAGCCAGGGACAGGGAGAAGAGACCCAGTACTTC. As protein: CASSQGQGEETQYF. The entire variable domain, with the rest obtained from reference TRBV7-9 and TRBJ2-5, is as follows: DTGVSQNPRHKITKRGQNVTFRCDPISEHNRLYWYRQTLGQGPEFLTYFQNEAQLEKSRLLSDRFSAERPKGSFSTLEIQRTEQGDSAMYLCASSQGQGEETQYFGPGTRLLVL.

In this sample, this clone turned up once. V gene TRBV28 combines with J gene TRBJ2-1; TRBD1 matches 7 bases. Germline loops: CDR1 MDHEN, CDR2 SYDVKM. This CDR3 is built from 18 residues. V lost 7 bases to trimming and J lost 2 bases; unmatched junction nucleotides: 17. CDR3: CASTRTVNRGRPYNEQFF. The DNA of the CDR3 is TGTGCCAGCACCCGGACCGTGAACAGGGGACGGCCCTACAATGAGCAGTTCTTC.

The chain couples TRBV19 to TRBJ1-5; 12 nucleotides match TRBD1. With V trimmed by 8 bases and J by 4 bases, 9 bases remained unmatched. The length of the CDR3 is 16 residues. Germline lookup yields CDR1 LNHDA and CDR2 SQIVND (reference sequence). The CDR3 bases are TGTGCCAGTGCGTACGGGACAGGGGGCCCGAATCAGCCCCAGCATTTT. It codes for CASAYGTGGPNQPQHF.

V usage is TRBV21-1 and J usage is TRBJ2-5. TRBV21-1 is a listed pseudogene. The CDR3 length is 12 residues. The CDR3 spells CASSVGLETQYF. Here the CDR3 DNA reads TGTGCCAGCAGCGTCGGCCTGGAGACCCAGTACTTC.

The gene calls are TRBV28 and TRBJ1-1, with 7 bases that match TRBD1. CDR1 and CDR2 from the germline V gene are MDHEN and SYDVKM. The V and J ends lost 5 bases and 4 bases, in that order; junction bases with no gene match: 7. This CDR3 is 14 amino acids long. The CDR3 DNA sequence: TGTGCCAGCAGTCCTAACAGGGGATTCACTGAAGCTTTCTTT. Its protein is CASSPNRGFTEAFF.

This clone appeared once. For the CDR3, the DNA is TGTGCCAGTAGTAATGTCGGGGCACCCTACGAGCAGTACTTC. It specifies CASSNVGAPYEQYF. The chain joins TRBV19 to TRBJ2-7; D tentatively fits TRBD1 or TRBD2 (5 bases each). Germline CDR1 reads LNHDA; CDR2 reads SQIVND (reference sequence). The CDR3 covers 14 residues. V gave up 4 bases and J gave up 2 bases, with 12 bases separating them.

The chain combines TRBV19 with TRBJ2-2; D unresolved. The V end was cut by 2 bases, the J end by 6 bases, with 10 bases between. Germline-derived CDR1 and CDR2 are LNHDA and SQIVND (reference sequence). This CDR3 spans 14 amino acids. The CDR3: CASSITPWAGELFF. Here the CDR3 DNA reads TGTGCCAGTAGTATAACACCTTGGGCCGGGGAGCTGTTTTTT.

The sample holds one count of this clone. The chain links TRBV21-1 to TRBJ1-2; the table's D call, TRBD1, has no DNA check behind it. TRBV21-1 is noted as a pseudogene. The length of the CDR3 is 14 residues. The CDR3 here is CASSKGGTEPGYTF. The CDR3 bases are TGTGCCAGCAGCAAAGGAGGGACAGAACCCGGCTACACCTTC.

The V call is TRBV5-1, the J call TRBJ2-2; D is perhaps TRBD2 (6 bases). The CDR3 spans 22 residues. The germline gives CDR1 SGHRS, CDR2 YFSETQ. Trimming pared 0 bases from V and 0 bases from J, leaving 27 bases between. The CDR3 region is CASSLGVAGRVTFSPNTGELFF. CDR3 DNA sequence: TGCGCCAGCAGCTTGGGTGTGGCGGGGAGAGTCACGTTTTCTCCGAACACCGGGGAGCTGTTTTTT.

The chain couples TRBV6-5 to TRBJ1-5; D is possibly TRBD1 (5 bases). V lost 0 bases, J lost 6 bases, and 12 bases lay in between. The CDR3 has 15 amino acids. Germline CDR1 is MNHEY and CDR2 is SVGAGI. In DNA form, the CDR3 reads TGTGCCAGCAGTTACTCGGCAGGGAAGGGTCAGCCCCAGCATTTT. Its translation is CASSYSAGKGQPQHF.

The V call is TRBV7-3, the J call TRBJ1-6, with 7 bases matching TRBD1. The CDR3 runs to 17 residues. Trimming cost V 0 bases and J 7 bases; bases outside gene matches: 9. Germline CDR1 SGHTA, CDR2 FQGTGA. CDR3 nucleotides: TGTGCCAGCAGCTTAACTGGCCAGGGGGTACGAAATTCACCCCTCCACTTT. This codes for CASSLTGQGVRNSPLHF.

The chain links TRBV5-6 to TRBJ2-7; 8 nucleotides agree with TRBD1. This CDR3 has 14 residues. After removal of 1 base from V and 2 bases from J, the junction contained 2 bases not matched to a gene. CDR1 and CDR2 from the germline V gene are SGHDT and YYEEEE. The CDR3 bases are TGTGCCAGCAGCTTGTACAGGGGGGCCTACGAGCAGTACTTC. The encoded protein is CASSLYRGAYEQYF.

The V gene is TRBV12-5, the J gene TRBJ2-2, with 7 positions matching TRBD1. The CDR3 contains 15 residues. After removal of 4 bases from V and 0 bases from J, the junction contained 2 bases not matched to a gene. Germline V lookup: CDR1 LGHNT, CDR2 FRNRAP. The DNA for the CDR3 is TGTGCTAGTGGTTCCCAGGGGGCGAACACCGGGGAGCTGTTTTTT. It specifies CASGSQGANTGELFF.

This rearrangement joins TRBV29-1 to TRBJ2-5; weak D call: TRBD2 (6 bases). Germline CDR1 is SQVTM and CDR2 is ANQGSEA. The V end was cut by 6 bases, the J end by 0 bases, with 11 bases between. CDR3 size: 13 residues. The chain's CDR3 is CSVAGPDQETQYF. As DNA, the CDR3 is TGCAGCGTGGCGGGACCGGACCAAGAGACCCAGTACTTC.

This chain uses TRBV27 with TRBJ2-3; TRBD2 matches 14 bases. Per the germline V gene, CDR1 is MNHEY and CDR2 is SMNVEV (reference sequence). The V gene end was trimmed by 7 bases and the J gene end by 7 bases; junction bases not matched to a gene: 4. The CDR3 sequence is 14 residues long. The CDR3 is CASTGTSGSHTQYF. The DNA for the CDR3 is TGTGCCAGCACCGGGACTAGCGGGAGTCATACGCAGTATTTT.